What follows is one TCR beta chain and its context. These data are taken from a study of blood T cell repertoires in COVID-19. At the level of the study: T cells, B-cell-depleted T cells, or PBMCs provided the cDNA or gDNA that served as material.

CDR1 and CDR2 (germline): MDHEN, SYDVKM. Trimming took off 3 bases at V and 3 bases at J, with 15 bases between the two ends. This CDR3 contains 16 residues. Those enrolled in Seattle joined during active infection and were followed longitudinally afterward. In the authors' workflow: Reference gene primers were amplified, and this amplification served to estimate nucleated cell counts. Data came from immunoSEQ multiplex PCR; TCRdb stores just in-frame clones and leaves some out. V and J calls and clone size are those listed in that table; D and trimming were worked out from the DNA. Of roughly 160,000 clones listed, around nine tenths were seen once; the top ten hold under 0.7%.

The specimen sequenced was peripheral blood. The genes are TRBV28 and TRBJ1-5, with D maybe TRBD1 (6 bases). The sequence derives from a man aged 55-75 years with COVID-19, enrolled during active disease. CDR3 protein: CASSFTDRLLNQPQHF. CDR3 DNA: TGTGCCAGCAGTTTTACGGACAGACTACTCAATCAGCCCCAGCATTTT.